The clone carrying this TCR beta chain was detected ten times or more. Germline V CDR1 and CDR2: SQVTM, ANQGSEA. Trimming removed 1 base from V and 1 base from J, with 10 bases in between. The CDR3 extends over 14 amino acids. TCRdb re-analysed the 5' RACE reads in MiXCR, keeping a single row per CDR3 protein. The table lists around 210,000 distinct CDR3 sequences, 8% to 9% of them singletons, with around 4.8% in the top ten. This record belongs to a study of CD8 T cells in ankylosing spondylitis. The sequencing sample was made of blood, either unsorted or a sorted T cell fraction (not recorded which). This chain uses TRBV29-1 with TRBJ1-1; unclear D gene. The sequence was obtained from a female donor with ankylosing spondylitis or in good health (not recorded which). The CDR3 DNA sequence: TGCAGCGTTGAAGTTTGGAAATCGAACACTGAAGCTTTCTTT. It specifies CSVEVWKSNTEAFF.